The rows below give T cell receptor beta chains drawn from one sample of a study of T cell responses to AZD1222 COVID-19 vaccine. Sequencing used immunoSEQ multiplex PCR; TCRdb keeps in-frame clones, though not all of them. The table has 150,000 or so clones, 90% seen once. The source was peripheral blood, collected on day 0 of AZD1222 vaccination. These receptors were obtained from an adult in good health. Both conserved end residues are part of each CDR3. Each record gives: V gene, D gene, J gene, clone size, CDR3 DNA, CDR3 protein. A D gene is named only where the DNA matches it firmly. Expanded clones are given a class, and other clones once, few, many or no size at all.

TRBV7-2,.,TRBJ1-2,.,TGTGCCAGCAGCCCCAGGGAAAGGGGTCTTAGTGGCTACACCTTC,CASSPRERGLSGYTF
TRBV18,.,TRBJ2-1,.,TGTGCCAGCTCACCGGCCGGGTGGTCCTACAATGAGCAGTTCTTC,CASSPAGWSYNEQFF
TRBV19,.,TRBJ2-7,once,TGTGCCAGTAGTTTCGGTGGGTCACAGGGCGAGCAGTACTTC,CASSFGGSQGEQYF
TRBV1,.,TRBJ1-6,.,.,CTSSPPFWGVGSPLHF
TRBV7-8,TRBD1,TRBJ2-7,.,TGTGCCAGCAGCCAGGACAGGTCCTACGAGCAGTACTTC,CASSQDRSYEQYF
TRBV7-2,TRBD1,TRBJ1-5,.,TGTGCCAGCAGCCCAAAACGACAGGGAAACCAGCCCCAGCATTTT,CASSPKRQGNQPQHF
TRBV7-6,TRBD1,TRBJ2-2,.,TGTGCCAGCAGCTCAAACCAGGGGGTCGCCGGGGAGCTGTTTTTT,CASSSNQGVAGELFF
TRBV6-5,.,TRBJ1-4,.,TGTGCCAGCAGTAAGTTCTCAACTAATGAAAAACTGTTTTTT,CASSKFSTNEKLFF
TRBV2,.,TRBJ1-1,.,TGTGCCAGCAGCCTACAGGGCACTGAAGCTTTCTTT,CASSLQGTEAFF
TRBV12-3/TRBV12-4,.,TRBJ2-2,.,TGTGCCAGCAGTACAGTCCTCGGGGAGCTGTTTTTT,CASSTVLGELFF
TRBV28,.,TRBJ1-3,.,TGTGCCAGCAGTAGCCAAGGGCATGGAAACACCATATATTTT,CASSSQGHGNTIYF
TRBV7-3,TRBD1,TRBJ2-2,.,TGTGCCAGCAGCCATACCGGGACAGGGGGCACCGGGGAGCTGTTTTTT,CASSHTGTGGTGELFF
TRBV19,.,TRBJ1-2,.,TGTGCCAGTAACCCGGGCGGGGAGCATGGCTACACCTTC,CASNPGGEHGYTF
TRBV5-4,TRBD1,TRBJ1-1,.,TGTGCCAGCAGCGACGATGTGGGACAGGGTGGTTACACTGAAGCTTTCTTT,CASSDDVGQGGYTEAFF
TRBV7-6,TRBD1,TRBJ2-7,few,TGTGCCAGCAGCTTAGTAGCGCCGGGACAGGGTTATAAAGCCTACGAGCAGTACTTC,CASSLVAPGQGYKAYEQYF
TRBV28,.,TRBJ1-2,.,TGTGCCAGCAGTTCCCTTTCCTCACTATGGCGCTACACCTTC,CASSSLSSLWRYTF
TRBV5-1,.,TRBJ2-7,.,TGCGCCAGCAGCCCCCGGCAGACATACGAGCAGTACTTC,CASSPRQTYEQYF
TRBV27,.,TRBJ2-1,.,TGTGCCAGCAGTACTTACAATGAGCAGTTCTTC,CASSTYNEQFF